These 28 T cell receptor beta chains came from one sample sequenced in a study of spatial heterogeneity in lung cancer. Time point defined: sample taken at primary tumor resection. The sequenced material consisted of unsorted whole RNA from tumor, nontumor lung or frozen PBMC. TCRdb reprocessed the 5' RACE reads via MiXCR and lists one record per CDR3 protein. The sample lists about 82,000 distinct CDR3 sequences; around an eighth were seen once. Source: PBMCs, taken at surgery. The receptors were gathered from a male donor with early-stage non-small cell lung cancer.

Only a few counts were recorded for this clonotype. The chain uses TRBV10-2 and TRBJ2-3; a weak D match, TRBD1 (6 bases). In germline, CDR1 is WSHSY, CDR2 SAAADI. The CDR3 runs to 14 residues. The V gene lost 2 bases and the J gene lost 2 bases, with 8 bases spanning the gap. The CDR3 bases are TGCGCCAGCAGTGAGCAGGGGACCACAGATACGCAGTATTTT. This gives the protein CASSEQGTTDTQYF.

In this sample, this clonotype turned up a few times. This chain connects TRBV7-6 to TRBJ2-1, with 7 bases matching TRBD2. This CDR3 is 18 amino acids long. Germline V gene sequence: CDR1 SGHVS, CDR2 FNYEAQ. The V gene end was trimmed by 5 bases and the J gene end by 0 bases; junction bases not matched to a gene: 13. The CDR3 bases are TGTGCCAGCAGCCCTCTGTGGGGGGGGGAGAGCTCCTACAATGAGCAGTTCTTC. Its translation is CASSPLWGGESSYNEQFF.

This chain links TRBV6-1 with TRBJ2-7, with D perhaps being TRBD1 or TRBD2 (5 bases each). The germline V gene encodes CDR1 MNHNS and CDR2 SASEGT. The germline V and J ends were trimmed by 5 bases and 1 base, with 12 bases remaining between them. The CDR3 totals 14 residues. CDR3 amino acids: CASSPGAGSYEQYF. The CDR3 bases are TGTGCCAGCAGTCCCGGGGCAGGTTCCTACGAGCAGTACTTC.

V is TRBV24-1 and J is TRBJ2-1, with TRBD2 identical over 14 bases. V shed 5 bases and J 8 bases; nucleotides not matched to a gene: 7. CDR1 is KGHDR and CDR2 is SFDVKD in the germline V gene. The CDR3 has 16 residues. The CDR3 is CATSGPTSGRAHEQFF. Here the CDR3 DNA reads TGTGCCACCAGTGGTCCGACTAGCGGGAGGGCCCATGAGCAGTTCTTC.

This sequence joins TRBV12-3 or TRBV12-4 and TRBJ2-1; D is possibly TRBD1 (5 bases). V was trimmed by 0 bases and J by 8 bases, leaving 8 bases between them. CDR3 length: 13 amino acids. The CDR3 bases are TGTGCCAGCAGTTTAGCCAGGGCTCATGAGCAGTTCTTC. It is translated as CASSLARAHEQFF.

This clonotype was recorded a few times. This CDR3 is CASSVGLPSADTQYF. For the CDR3, the DNA is TGTGCCAGCAGCGTGGGACTTCCCAGCGCCGATACGCAGTATTTT. J is TRBJ2-3 and V is TRBV7-9; D might be TRBD2 (6 bases). V was shortened by 5 bases and J by 6 bases, with 18 bases between the two germline ends. This CDR3 is built from 15 residues. Germline V gene data show CDR1 as SEHNR and CDR2 as FQNEAQ (reference sequence). Complete variable domain (other parts from reference TRBV7-9 and TRBJ2-3): DTGVSQNPRHKITKRGQNVTFRCDPISEHNRLYWYRQTLGQGPEFLTYFQNEAQLEKSRLLSDRFSAERPKGSFSTLEIQRTEQGDSAMYLCASSVGLPSADTQYFGPGTRLTVL.

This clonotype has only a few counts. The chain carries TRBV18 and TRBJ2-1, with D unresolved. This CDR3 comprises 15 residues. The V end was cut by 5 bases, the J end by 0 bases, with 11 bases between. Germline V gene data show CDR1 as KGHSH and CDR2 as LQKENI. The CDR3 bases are TGTGCCAGCTCATGGGCAGCCGCCTCCTACAATGAGCAGTTCTTC. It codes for CASSWAAASYNEQFF.

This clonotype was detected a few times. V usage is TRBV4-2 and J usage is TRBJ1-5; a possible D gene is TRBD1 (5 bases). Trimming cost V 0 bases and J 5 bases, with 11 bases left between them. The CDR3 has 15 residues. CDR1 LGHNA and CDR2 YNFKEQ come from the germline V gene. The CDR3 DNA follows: TGTGCCAGCAGCCAAGATAGACGGGGGGATCAGCCCCAGCATTTT. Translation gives CASSQDRRGDQPQHF.

CDR3 protein: CASSPPNGGKNIQYF. The CDR3 DNA reads TGTGCCAGCTCACCACCGAACGGGGGCAAAAACATTCAGTACTTC. The chain couples TRBV18 to TRBJ2-4; tentative D call: TRBD2 (6 bases). This CDR3 has 15 amino acids. Germline lookup yields CDR1 KGHSH and CDR2 LQKENI. V was shortened by 0 bases and J by 3 bases, with 9 bases between the two germline ends.

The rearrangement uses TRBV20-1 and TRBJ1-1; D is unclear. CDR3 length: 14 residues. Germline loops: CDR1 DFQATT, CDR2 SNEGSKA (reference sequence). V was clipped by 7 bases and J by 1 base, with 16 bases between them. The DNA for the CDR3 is TGCAGTGGGGCAGCGGGTGTTTCGAACACTGAAGCTTTCTTT. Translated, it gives CSGAAGVSNTEAFF.

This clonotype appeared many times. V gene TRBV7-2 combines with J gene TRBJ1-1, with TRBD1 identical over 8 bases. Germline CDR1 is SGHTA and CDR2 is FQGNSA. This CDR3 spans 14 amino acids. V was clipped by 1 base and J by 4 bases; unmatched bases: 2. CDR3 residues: CASSLVQGATEAFF. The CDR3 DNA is TGTGCCAGCAGCTTAGTCCAGGGGGCCACTGAAGCTTTCTTT.

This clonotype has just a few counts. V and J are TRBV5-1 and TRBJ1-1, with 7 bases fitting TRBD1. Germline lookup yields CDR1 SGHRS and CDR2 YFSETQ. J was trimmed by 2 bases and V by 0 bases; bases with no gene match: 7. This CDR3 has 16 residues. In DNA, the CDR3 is TGCGCCAGCAGCTTGGTGGGGACAGCAAGCAACACTGAAGCTTTCTTT. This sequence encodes CASSLVGTASNTEAFF.

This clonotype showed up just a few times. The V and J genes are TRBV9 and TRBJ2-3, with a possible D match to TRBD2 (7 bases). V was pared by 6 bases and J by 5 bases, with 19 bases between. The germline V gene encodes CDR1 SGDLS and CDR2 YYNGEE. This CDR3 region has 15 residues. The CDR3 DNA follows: TGTGCCAGCACCCCTGGGGGGGCATCGGGAGATACGCAGTATTTT. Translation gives CASTPGGASGDTQYF. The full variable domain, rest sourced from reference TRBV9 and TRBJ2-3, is DSGVTQTPKHLITATGQRVTLRCSPRSGDLSVYWYQQSLDQGLQFLIQYYNGEERAKGNILERFSAQQFPDLHSELNLSSLELGDSALYFCASTPGGASGDTQYFGPGTRLTVL.

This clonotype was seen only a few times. The CDR3 loop is CASSGTSGTYEQYF. CDR3 in DNA: TGTGCCAGCAGTGGAACTAGCGGGACCTACGAGCAGTACTTC. The chain links TRBV2 to TRBJ2-7; 10 bases fit TRBD2. This CDR3 has 14 amino acids. Germline lookup yields CDR1 SNHLY and CDR2 FYNNEI. V shed 4 bases, J shed 2 bases, and the junction held 2 bases outside the gene matches.

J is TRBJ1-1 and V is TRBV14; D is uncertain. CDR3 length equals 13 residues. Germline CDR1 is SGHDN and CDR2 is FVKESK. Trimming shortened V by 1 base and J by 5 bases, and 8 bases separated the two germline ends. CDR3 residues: CASSQGYRTEAFF. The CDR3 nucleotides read TGTGCCAGCAGCCAAGGGTATAGAACTGAAGCTTTCTTT.

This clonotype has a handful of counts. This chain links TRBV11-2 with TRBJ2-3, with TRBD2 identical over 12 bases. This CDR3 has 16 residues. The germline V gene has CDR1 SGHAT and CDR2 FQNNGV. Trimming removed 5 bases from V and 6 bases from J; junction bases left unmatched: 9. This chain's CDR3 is CASSPLTSGGRDTQYF. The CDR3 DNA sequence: TGTGCCAGCAGCCCGTTGACTAGCGGGGGAAGGGATACGCAGTATTTT.

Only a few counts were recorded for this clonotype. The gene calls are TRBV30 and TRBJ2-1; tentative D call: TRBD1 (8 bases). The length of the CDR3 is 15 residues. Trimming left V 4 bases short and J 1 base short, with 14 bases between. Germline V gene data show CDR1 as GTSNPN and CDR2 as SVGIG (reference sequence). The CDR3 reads CAWNRGGQSYNEQFF. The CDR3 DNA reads TGTGCCTGGAACAGGGGGGGCCAATCCTACAATGAGCAGTTCTTC.

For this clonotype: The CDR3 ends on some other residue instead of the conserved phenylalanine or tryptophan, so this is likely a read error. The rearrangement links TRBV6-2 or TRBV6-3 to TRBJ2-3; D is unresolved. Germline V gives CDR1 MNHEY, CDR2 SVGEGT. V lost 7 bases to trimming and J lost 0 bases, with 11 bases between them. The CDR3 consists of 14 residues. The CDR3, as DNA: TGTGCCAGCACCATGGGCACTAGCACAGATACGCAGTATTTG. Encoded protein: CASTMGTSTDTQYL.

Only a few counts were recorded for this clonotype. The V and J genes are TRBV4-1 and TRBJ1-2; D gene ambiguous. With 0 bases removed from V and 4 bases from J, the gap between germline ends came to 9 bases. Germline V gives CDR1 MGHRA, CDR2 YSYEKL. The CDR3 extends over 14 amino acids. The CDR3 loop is CASSQDRRTYGYTF. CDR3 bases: TGCGCCAGCAGCCAAGACAGGAGGACCTATGGCTACACCTTC.

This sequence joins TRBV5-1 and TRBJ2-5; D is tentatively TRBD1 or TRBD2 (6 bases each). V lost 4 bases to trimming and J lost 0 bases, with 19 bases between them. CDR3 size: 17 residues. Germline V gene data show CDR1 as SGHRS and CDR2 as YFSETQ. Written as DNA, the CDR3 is TGCGCCAGCAGCGAAGACGGGACACTAGCTTACCAAGAGACCCAGTACTTC. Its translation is CASSEDGTLAYQETQYF.

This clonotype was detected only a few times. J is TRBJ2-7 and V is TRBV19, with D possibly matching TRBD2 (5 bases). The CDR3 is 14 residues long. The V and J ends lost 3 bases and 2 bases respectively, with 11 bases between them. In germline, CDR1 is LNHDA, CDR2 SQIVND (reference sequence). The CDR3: CASSMRAVTYEQYF. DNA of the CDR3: TGTGCCAGTAGTATGAGAGCGGTCACCTACGAGCAGTACTTC.

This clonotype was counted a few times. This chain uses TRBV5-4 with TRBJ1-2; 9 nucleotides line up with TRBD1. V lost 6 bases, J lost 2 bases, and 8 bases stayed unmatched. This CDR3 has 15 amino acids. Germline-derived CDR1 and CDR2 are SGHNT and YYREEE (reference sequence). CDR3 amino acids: CASTIPGTGNYGYTF. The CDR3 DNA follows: TGTGCCAGCACAATTCCCGGGACAGGGAACTATGGCTACACCTTC.

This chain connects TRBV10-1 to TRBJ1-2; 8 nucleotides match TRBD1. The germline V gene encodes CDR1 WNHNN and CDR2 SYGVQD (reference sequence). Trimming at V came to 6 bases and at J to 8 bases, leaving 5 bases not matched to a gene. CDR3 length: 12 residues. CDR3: CASSRGLEGYTF. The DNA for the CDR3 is TGCGCCAGCAGCAGGGGGCTGGAGGGCTACACCTTC.

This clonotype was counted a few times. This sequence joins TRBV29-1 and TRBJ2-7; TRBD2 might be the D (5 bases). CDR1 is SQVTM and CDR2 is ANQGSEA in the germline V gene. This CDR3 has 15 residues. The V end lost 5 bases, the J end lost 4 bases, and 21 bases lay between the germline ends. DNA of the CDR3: TGCAGCGTTTCTGGGAGTGCCCGAACCTCTTACGAGCAGTACTTC. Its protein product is CSVSGSARTSYEQYF.

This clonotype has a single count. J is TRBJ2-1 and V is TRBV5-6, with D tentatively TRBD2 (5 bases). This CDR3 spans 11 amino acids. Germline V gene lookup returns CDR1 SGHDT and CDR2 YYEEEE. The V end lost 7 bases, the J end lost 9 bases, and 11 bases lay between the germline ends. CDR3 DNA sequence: TGTGCCAGCTCCGAGGGCGGTGAGCAGTTCTTC. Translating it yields CASSEGGEQFF.

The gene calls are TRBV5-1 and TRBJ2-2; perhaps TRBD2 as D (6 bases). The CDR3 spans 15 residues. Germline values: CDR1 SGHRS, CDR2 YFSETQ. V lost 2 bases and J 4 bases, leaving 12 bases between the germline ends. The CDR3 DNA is TGCGCCAGCAGCTTTCGCCTAGCGAGCACCGGGGAGCTGTTTTTT. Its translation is CASSFRLASTGELFF.

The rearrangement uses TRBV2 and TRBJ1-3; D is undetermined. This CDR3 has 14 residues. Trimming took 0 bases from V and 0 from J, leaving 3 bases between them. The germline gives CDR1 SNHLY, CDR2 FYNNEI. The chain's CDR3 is CASSEAPSGNTIYF. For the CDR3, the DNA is TGTGCCAGCAGTGAAGCGCCCTCTGGAAACACCATATATTTT. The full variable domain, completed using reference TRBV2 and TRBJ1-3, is EPEVTQTPSHQVTQMGQEVILRCVPISNHLYFYWYRQILGQKVEFLVSFYNNEISEKSEIFDDQFSVERPDGSNFTLKIRSTKLEDSAMYFCASSEAPSGNTIYFGEGSWLTVV.

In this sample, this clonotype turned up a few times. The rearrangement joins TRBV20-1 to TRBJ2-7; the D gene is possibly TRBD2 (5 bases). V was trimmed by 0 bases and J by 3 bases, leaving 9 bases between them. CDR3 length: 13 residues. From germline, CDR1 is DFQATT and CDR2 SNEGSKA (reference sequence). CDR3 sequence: CSARDQAGYEQYF. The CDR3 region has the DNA TGCAGTGCTAGAGATCAGGCGGGCTACGAGCAGTACTTC.